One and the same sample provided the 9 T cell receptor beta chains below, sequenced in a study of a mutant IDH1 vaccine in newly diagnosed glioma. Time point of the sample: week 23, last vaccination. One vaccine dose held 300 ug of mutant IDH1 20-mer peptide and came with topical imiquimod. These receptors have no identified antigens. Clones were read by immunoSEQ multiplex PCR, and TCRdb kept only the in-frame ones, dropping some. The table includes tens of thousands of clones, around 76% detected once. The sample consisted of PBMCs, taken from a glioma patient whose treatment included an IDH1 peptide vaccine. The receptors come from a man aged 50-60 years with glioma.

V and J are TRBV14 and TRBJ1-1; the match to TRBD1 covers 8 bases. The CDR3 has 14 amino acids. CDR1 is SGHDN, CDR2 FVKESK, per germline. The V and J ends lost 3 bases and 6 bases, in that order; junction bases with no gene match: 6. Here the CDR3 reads CASSHNTGGSEAFF. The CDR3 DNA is TGTGCCAGCAGCCACAATACAGGGGGTTCTGAAGCTTTCTTT.

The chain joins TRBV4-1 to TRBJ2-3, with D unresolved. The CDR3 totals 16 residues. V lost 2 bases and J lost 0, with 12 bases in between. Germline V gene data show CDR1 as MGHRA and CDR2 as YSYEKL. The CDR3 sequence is CASSQFIHTSTDTQYF. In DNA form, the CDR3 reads TGCGCCAGCAGCCAATTTATACACACGAGCACAGATACGCAGTATTTT.

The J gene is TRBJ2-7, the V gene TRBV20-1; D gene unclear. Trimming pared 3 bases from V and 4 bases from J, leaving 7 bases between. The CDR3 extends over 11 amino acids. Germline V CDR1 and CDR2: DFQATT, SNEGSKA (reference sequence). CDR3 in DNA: TGCAGTGCTAGCAGGCAGTACGAGCAGTACTTC. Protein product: CSASRQYEQYF.

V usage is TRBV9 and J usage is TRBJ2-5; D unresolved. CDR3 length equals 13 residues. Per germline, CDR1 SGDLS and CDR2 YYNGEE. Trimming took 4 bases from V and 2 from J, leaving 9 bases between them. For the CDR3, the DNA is TGTGCCAGCAGCCCGCAGGTACAAGAGACCCAGTACTTC. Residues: CASSPQVQETQYF.

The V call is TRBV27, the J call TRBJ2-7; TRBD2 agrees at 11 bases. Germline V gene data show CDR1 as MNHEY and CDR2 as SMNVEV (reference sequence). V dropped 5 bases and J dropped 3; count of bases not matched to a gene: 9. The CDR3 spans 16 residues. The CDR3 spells CASSIRLAGRNYEQYF. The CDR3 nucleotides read TGTGCCAGCAGTATACGACTAGCGGGGAGAAACTACGAGCAGTACTTC.

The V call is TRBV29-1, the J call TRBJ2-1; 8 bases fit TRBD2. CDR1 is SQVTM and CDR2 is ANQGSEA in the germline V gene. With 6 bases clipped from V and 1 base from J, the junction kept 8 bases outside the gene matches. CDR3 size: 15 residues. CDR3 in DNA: TGCAGCGTCGCTCGGGGGGGGTGGTCCTACAATGAGCAGTTCTTC. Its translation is CSVARGGWSYNEQFF.

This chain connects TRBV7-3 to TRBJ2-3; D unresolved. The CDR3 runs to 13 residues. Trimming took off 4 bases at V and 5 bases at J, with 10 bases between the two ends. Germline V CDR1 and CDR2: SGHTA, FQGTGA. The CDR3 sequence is CASSSFRRDTQYF. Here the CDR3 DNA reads TGTGCCAGCAGCTCCTTCAGGAGAGATACGCAGTATTTT.

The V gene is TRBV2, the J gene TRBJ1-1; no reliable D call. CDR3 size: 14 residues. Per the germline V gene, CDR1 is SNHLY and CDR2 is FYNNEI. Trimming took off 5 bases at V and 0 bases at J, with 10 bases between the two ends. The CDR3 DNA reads TGTGCCAGCAGTCCCCGGACGGTGAACACTGAAGCTTTCTTT. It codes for CASSPRTVNTEAFF.

Here the CDR3 reads CASSLLGPQETQYF. The CDR3 DNA reads TGTGCCAGCAGTTTATTAGGACCCCAAGAGACCCAGTACTTC. This chain connects TRBV27 to TRBJ2-5, with D unresolved. This CDR3 region has 14 residues. In germline, CDR1 is MNHEY, CDR2 SMNVEV (reference sequence). V lost 1 base to trimming and J lost 1 base, with 7 bases between them.